This TCR beta chain was identified in a study of vaccination and CD4 T cells after COVID-19. Looking at the study overall: Recovered-phase convalescent patients showed SARS-CoV-2 positivity by nasal swab PCR; several were mild, one severe. Overlapping spike peptides from SARS-CoV-2, HCoV-NL63, HCoV-OC43 and HCoV-229E served to stimulate the cells.

Treatment meaning: roughly 11-day PBMC culture with coronavirus spike peptide pools or control peptides (ViraFEST assay). ViraFEST stimulated the growth of antigen-specific T cells using peptide pools and subsequently profiled their TCRs by sequencing. Per germline, CDR1 ENHRY and CDR2 SYGVKD. The germline V and J ends were trimmed by 1 base and 0 bases, with 8 bases remaining between them. This CDR3 region has 15 residues. The Oncomine TCR Beta short-read assay was what sequenced the DNA obtained from cultured CD4+ T cells. A single record per CDR3 protein comes from TCRdb applying MiXCR to the PCR reads. The sample shows more than 3,000 distinct CDR3 sequences, around 20% of them seen only once. This clonotype occurred a few times. Its matching antigen is unknown. Study results and limitations: Convalescent patients' clones that were vaccine-specific were spike mono-reactive in 304 of 307 cases.

The source of this sequence is a human donor who had recovered from COVID-19. The chain links TRBV10-3 to TRBJ2-3, with D tentatively TRBD1 (5 bases). The sample taken for sequencing was CD4+ T cells from blood, cultured in vitro. CDR3 sequence: CAISEWSGSTDTQYF. The CDR3 nucleotides read TGTGCCATCAGTGAGTGGTCAGGGAGCACAGATACGCAGTATTTT.